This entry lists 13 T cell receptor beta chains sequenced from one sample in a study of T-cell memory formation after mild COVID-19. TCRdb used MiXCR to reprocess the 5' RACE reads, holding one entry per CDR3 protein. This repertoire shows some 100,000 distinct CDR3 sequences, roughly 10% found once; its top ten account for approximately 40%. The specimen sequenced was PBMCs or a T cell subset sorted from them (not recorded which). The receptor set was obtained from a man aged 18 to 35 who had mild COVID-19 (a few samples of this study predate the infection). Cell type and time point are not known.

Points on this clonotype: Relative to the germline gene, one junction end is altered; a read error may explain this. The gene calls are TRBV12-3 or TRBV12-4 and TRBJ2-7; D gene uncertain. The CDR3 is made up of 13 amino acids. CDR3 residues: CASSLAAGWRTVF. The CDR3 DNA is TGTGCCAGCAGTTTAGCGGCCGGCTGGAGAACGGTCTTC.

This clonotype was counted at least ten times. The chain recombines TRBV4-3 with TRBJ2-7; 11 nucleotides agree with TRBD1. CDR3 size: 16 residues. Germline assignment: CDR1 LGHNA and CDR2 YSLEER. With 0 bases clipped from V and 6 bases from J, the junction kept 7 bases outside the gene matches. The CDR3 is CASSQDRGTGGLEQYF. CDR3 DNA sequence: TGCGCCAGCAGCCAAGATAGGGGGACAGGGGGACTCGAGCAGTACTTC.

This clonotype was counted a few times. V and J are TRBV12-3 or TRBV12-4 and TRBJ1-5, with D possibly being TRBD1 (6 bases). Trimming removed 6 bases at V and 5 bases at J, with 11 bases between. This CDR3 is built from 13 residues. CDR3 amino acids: CASSPGGHQPQHF. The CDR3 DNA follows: TGTGCCAGCAGCCCGGGGGGCCATCAGCCCCAGCATTTT.

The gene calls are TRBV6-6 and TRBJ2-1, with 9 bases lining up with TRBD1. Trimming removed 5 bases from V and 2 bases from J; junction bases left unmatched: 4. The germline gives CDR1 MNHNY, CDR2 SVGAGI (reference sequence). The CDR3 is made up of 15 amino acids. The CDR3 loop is CASSRRQGAYNEQFF. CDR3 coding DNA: TGTGCCAGCAGTCGAAGACAGGGGGCCTACAATGAGCAGTTCTTC.

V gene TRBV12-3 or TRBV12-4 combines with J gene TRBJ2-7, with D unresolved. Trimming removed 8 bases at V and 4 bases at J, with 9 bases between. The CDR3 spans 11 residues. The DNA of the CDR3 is TGTGCCAGCGGTGGACGGTACGAGCAGTACTTC. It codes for CASGGRYEQYF.

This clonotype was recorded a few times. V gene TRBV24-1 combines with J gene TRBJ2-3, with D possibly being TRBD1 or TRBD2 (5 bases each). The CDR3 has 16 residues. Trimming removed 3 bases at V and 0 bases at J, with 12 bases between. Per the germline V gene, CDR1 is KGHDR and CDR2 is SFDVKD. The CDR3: CATSDPRGASTDTQYF. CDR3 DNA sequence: TGTGCCACCAGTGATCCGAGAGGGGCTAGCACAGATACGCAGTATTTT.

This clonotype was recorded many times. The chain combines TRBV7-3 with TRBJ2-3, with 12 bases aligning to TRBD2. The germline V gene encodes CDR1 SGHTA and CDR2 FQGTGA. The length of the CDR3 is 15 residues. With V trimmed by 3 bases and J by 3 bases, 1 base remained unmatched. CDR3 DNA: TGTGCCAGCAGCTTTGGACTAGCGGGGACAGATACGCAGTATTTT. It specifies CASSFGLAGTDTQYF.

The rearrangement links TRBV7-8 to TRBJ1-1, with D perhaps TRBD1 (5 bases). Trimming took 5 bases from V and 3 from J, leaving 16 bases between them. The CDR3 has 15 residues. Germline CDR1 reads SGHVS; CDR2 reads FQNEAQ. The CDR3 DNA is TGTGCCAGCAGCGATCTACCGGGGGGATACACTGAAGCTTTCTTT. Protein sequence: CASSDLPGGYTEAFF.

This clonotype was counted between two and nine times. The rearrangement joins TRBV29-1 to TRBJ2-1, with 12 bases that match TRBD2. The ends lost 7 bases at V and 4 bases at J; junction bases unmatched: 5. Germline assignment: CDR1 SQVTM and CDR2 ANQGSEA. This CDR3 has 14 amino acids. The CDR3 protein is CSAPGLAGYNEQFF. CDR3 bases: TGCAGCGCCCCGGGACTAGCGGGTTACAATGAGCAGTTCTTC.

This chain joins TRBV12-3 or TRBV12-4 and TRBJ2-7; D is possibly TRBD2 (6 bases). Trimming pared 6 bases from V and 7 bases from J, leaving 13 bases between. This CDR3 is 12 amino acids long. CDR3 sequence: CASSYLAREQYV. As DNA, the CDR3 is TGTGCCAGCAGCTATCTAGCGAGGGAGCAGTACGTC.

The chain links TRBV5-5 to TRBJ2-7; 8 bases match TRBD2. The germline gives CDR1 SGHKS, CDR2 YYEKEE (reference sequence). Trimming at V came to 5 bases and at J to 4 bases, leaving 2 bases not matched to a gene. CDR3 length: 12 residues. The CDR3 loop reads CASSSSGYEQYF. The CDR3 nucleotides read TGTGCCAGCAGTTCTAGCGGGTACGAGCAGTACTTC.

The CDR3 DNA reads TGTGCCAGCAGTCACAGGGAGAACTATGGCTACACCTTC. Residues: CASSHRENYGYTF. J is TRBJ1-2 and V is TRBV27; possibly TRBD1 for D (6 bases). V lost 5 bases and J lost 2, with 9 bases in between. This CDR3 comprises 13 residues. Germline V gives CDR1 MNHEY, CDR2 SMNVEV (reference sequence).

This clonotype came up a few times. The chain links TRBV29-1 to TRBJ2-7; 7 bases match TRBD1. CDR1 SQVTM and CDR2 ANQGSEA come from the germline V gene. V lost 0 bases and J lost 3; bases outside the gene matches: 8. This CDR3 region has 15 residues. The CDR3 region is CSVEDQGQPFYEQYF. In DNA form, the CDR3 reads TGCAGCGTTGAAGATCAGGGACAGCCGTTCTACGAGCAGTACTTC.